These 14 T cell receptor beta chains share one sample of origin, sequenced in a study of PD-L1 blockade in urothelial cancer. Using immunoSEQ multiplex PCR, the repertoire was profiled, and TCRdb retains in-frame clones only, with some absent. The table records under 90,000 clones, 85% to 95% of them present only once. This sample comprised PBMCs, obtained around atezolizumab (anti-PD-L1) treatment. These receptors originate from a man aged 55 to 70 with urothelial cancer.

V usage is TRBV11-3 and J usage is TRBJ2-2; D is ambiguous. Germline loops: CDR1 SGHNT, CDR2 YENEEA. This CDR3 region has 12 residues. V gave up 4 bases and J gave up 6 bases, with 6 bases separating them. The CDR3 here is CASSSPAGELFF. The CDR3 coding sequence is TGTGCCAGCAGCTCGCCGGCCGGGGAGCTGTTTTTT.

The genes are TRBV7-9 and TRBJ2-7; the D gene is possibly TRBD1 (6 bases). This CDR3 has 14 residues. Germline loops: CDR1 SEHNR, CDR2 FQNEAQ (reference sequence). The germline V and J ends were trimmed by 4 bases and 3 bases, with 13 bases remaining between them. The CDR3 region is CASSSQGHDYEQYF. The CDR3 nucleotides read TGTGCCAGCAGCTCTCAGGGGCACGACTACGAGCAGTACTTC.

The chain has TRBV30 and TRBJ1-4; 7 bases are shared with TRBD1. Germline assignment: CDR1 GTSNPN and CDR2 SVGIG (reference sequence). Trimming at V came to 4 bases and at J to 8 bases, leaving 7 bases not matched to a gene. The CDR3 extends over 13 amino acids. The CDR3 reads CAWNRDRAEKLFF. The CDR3 DNA sequence: TGTGCCTGGAACCGGGACAGAGCCGAAAAACTGTTTTTT.

The V and J genes are TRBV10-3 and TRBJ2-1; TRBD2 agrees at 7 bases. The J segment lost 4 bases and the V segment lost 2 bases, leaving 5 bases of the junction unmatched. Germline assignment: CDR1 ENHRY and CDR2 SYGVKD. The CDR3 runs to 15 residues. CDR3 sequence reads: CAISEGGVFYNEQFF. CDR3 DNA: TGTGCCATCAGTGAGGGGGGGGTTTTTTACAATGAGCAGTTCTTC.

This chain connects TRBV9 to TRBJ2-3; 12 bases are shared with TRBD2. CDR1 and CDR2 from the germline V gene are SGDLS and YYNGEE. V lost 3 bases and J lost 4; bases outside the gene matches: 3. CDR3 size: 15 residues. The CDR3 DNA sequence: TGTGCCAGCAGCGGCGCTAGCGGGAGGGCAGATACGCAGTATTTT. Its protein product is CASSGASGRADTQYF.

The rearrangement links TRBV29-1 to TRBJ2-7; TRBD2 matches at 8 bases. This CDR3 has 16 residues. Germline V gene lookup returns CDR1 SQVTM and CDR2 ANQGSEA. J was trimmed by 2 bases and V by 6 bases; bases with no gene match: 15. The CDR3 is CSVQRNNLAGTYEQYF. CDR3 DNA sequence: TGCAGCGTCCAAAGAAACAATCTAGCGGGTACCTACGAGCAGTACTTC.

V is TRBV10-3 and J is TRBJ2-1; 10 bases line up with TRBD2. V shed 2 bases and J 7 bases; nucleotides not matched to a gene: 8. This CDR3 contains 16 residues. Germline loops: CDR1 ENHRY, CDR2 SYGVKD. In DNA, the CDR3 is TGTGCCATCAGTGAGCAAATAGCGGGGGGCGGGAATGAGCAGTTCTTC. Its translation is CAISEQIAGGGNEQFF.

The rearrangement uses TRBV10-3 and TRBJ2-3; 11 bases fit TRBD2. The CDR3 spans 16 residues. V gave up 8 bases and J gave up 4 bases; unmatched junction bases: 11. Germline assignment: CDR1 ENHRY and CDR2 SYGVKD. CDR3: CAIGVTSGSTADTQYF. The CDR3 nucleotides are TGTGCCATCGGAGTAACTAGCGGGAGTACGGCAGATACGCAGTATTTT.

This clone was seen only a few times. This chain connects TRBV9 to TRBJ2-1, with D unclear. Germline-derived CDR1 and CDR2 are SGDLS and YYNGEE. The CDR3 consists of 12 residues. V lost 1 base, J lost 8 bases, and 7 bases lay in between. CDR3 region: CASSVPGYEQFF. Here the CDR3 DNA reads TGTGCCAGCAGCGTACCAGGCTATGAGCAGTTCTTC.

This chain uses TRBV27 with TRBJ2-3, with D possibly TRBD1 on 6 matching bases. Germline V gene sequence: CDR1 MNHEY, CDR2 SMNVEV (reference sequence). V was cut by 11 bases and J by 2 bases, with 14 bases left in between. The CDR3 has 13 amino acids. The CDR3 coding sequence is TGTGCCGCCCGGGACACCAACACAGATACGCAGTATTTT. It yields the protein CAARDTNTDTQYF.

V is TRBV9 and J is TRBJ1-3; perhaps TRBD1 as D (6 bases). V shed 4 bases and J shed 3 bases, with 17 bases lying between them. The CDR3 length is 16 residues. Germline V gives CDR1 SGDLS, CDR2 YYNGEE. The CDR3 sequence is CASSPTTGSGGNTIYF. The CDR3 DNA sequence: TGTGCCAGCAGCCCTACGACAGGCTCGGGTGGAAACACCATATATTTT.

This rearrangement joins TRBV11-1 to TRBJ2-5; D gene ambiguous. V lost 5 bases and J lost 3, with 4 bases in between. This CDR3 has 11 residues. CDR1 is SGHAT, CDR2 FQDESV, per germline (reference sequence). CDR3 nucleotide sequence: TGTGCCAGCAGCCCAGAAGAGACCCAGTACTTC. The encoded protein is CASSPEETQYF.

This clone has a single count. The V gene is TRBV6-1, the J gene TRBJ1-2, with D possibly TRBD1 on 5 matching bases. Deletions cut 1 base from V and 3 bases from J, with 15 bases between. Germline-derived CDR1 and CDR2 are MNHNS and SASEGT. The CDR3 spans 16 residues. The CDR3 reads CASSEVGVGRDYGYTF. The CDR3 DNA follows: TGTGCCAGCAGTGAAGTAGGAGTTGGCAGGGACTATGGCTACACCTTC.

This clone is a singleton in its sample. The chain links TRBV2 to TRBJ1-5; D remains unclear. The CDR3 is 14 amino acids. Looked up from germline, CDR1 is SNHLY and CDR2 is FYNNEI. With 2 bases removed from V and 4 bases from J, the gap between germline ends came to 9 bases. The CDR3 DNA reads as TGTGCCAGCAGTGAATACCCAGATAATCAGCCCCAGCATTTT. Protein: CASSEYPDNQPQHF.